This passage covers 25 T cell receptor beta chains from one sample sequenced in a study of shared clonotypes between healthy human individuals. Repertoires were generated with immunoSEQ multiplex PCR, while TCRdb's copy carries only in-frame clones and drops some. The top ten hold roughly 0.13% of the sample, which has some 2.1 million clones, 85% to 95% seen once. Sequencing was performed on naive CD4+ T cells sorted from blood. This sample's subset: CD45RA+ positively selected. The origin of the receptors is a man aged 18 to 29 in good health.

The rearrangement links TRBV7-9 to TRBJ1-2; no firm D call. There are 14 residues in the CDR3. CDR1 is SEHNR and CDR2 is FQNEAQ in the germline V gene (reference sequence). With 2 bases removed from V and 4 bases from J, the gap between germline ends came to 11 bases. CDR3 in amino acids: CASSLSSWSYGYTF. The CDR3 DNA sequence: TGTGCCAGCAGCTTAAGTTCGTGGAGCTATGGCTACACCTTC.

The rearrangement uses TRBV27 and TRBJ2-3; D is undetermined. The germline CDR1 and CDR2 sequences are MNHEY and SMNVEV (reference sequence). CDR3 length: 13 residues. With 5 bases removed from V and 3 bases from J, the gap between germline ends came to 9 bases. The CDR3 nucleotides read TGTGCCAGCAGTACCTCCACTACAGATACGCAGTATTTT. Translation gives CASSTSTTDTQYF.

This clone occurred once. The rearrangement uses TRBV2 and TRBJ2-7, with TRBD2 as a possible D gene (6 bases). V was shortened by 4 bases and J by 3 bases, with 16 bases between the two germline ends. The V gene's germline CDR1 is SNHLY and CDR2 FYNNEI. The CDR3 runs 15 residues. This CDR3 reads CASSALWDSSYEQYF. The DNA of the CDR3 is TGTGCCAGCAGTGCCCTATGGGACTCCAGCTACGAGCAGTACTTC.

The J gene is TRBJ1-5, the V gene TRBV6-5; D remains unclear. Trimming removed 4 bases from V and 3 bases from J, with 7 bases in between. The CDR3 is 13 residues long. Germline lookup yields CDR1 MNHEY and CDR2 SVGAGI. CDR3 nucleotide sequence: TGTGCCAGCAGTTTTACGGTCAATCAGCCCCAGCATTTT. Protein: CASSFTVNQPQHF.

V is TRBV6-1 and J is TRBJ2-6; 7 positions agree with TRBD2. Germline CDR1 reads MNHNS; CDR2 reads SASEGT. V was pared by 8 bases and J by 4 bases, with 14 bases of the junction left unmatched. This CDR3 comprises 17 residues. The CDR3 nucleotides read TGTGCCAGCTCTGAAGCGGGGACCTCCGGCGGGGCCAACGTCCTGACTTTC. It codes for CASSEAGTSGGANVLTF.

This clone came up a few times. Other DNA variants within this sample encode the same CDR3. The genes are TRBV30 and TRBJ2-7; D ambiguous. V dropped 1 base and J dropped 3 bases, with 4 bases sitting between them. From germline, CDR1 is GTSNPN and CDR2 SVGIG (reference sequence). The CDR3 loop spans 11 amino acids. Here the CDR3 DNA reads TGTGCCTGGAGTGGGGTCTACGAGCAGTACTTC. Translated: CAWSGVYEQYF.

The J gene is TRBJ2-3, the V gene TRBV2; D tentatively fits TRBD1 or TRBD2 (5 bases each). Trimming removed 10 bases at V and 1 base at J, with 21 bases between. Germline V gives CDR1 SNHLY, CDR2 FYNNEI. The CDR3 covers 16 residues. The CDR3 sequence is CATSSGPNRGTDTQYF. The CDR3 coding sequence is TGTGCCACCTCGTCGGGGCCCAACCGGGGCACAGATACGCAGTATTTT.

DNA for the CDR3: TGTGCCAGCAGCCCTCCAGGGGCGCGCTATCAGCCCCAGCATTTT. It is translated as CASSPPGARYQPQHF. This chain joins TRBV28 and TRBJ1-5; D perhaps matches TRBD1 (6 bases). V shed 6 bases and J shed 5 bases, with 17 bases lying between them. The CDR3 length is 15 residues. Germline CDR1 and CDR2: MDHEN and SYDVKM.

J is TRBJ2-1 and V is TRBV5-6, with 11 bases lining up with TRBD1. J gave up 4 bases and V 2 bases, and 2 bases lay outside the gene matches. The CDR3 consists of 15 residues. The V gene's germline CDR1 is SGHDT and CDR2 YYEEEE. CDR3 coding DNA: TGTGCCAGCAGCTTCGGACAGGGGGCTTACAATGAGCAGTTCTTC. It yields the protein CASSFGQGAYNEQFF.

The chain carries TRBV5-1 and TRBJ2-7, with a possible D match to TRBD2 (6 bases). V was clipped by 3 bases and J by 12 bases, with 19 bases between them. CDR3 length equals 13 residues. Germline CDR1 and CDR2: SGHRS and YFSETQ. This chain's CDR3 is CASSWEEGKPLYF. CDR3 in DNA: TGCGCCAGCAGCTGGGAGGAGGGGAAGCCCCTGTACTTC.

Remarks on this clone: The sample has other DNA sequences that encode this CDR3 too. The chain combines TRBV2 with TRBJ2-2; 8 nucleotides line up with TRBD1. The CDR3 length is 14 residues. Looked up from germline, CDR1 is SNHLY and CDR2 is FYNNEI. V shed 6 bases, J shed 3 bases, and the junction held 3 bases outside the gene matches. CDR3 amino acids: CASSGQGYTGELFF. The CDR3 DNA reads as TGTGCCAGCAGCGGACAGGGCTACACCGGGGAGCTGTTTTTT.

The chain combines TRBV5-4 with TRBJ2-3, with 12 nucleotides matching TRBD2. CDR3 length equals 15 residues. V gave up 3 bases and J gave up 7 bases; unmatched junction bases: 6. CDR1 and CDR2 (germline): SGHNT, YYREEE (reference sequence). The CDR3 spells CASSSILAGGHTQYF. CDR3 nucleotides: TGTGCCAGCAGCTCAATCCTAGCGGGGGGGCATACGCAGTATTTT. Filled out from reference TRBV5-4 and TRBJ2-3, the complete variable domain reads ETGVTQSPTHLIKTRGQQVTLRCSSQSGHNTVSWYQQALGQGPQFIFQYYREEENGRGNFPPRFSGLQFPNYSSELNVNALELDDSALYLCASSSILAGGHTQYFGPGTRLTVL.

Concerning this clone: Other DNA sequences in this sample translate to the same CDR3. The genes are TRBV7-9 and TRBJ2-5; 7 bases match TRBD1. Trimming removed 5 bases from V and 1 base from J; junction bases left unmatched: 4. The CDR3 is made up of 14 amino acids. Germline CDR1 and CDR2: SEHNR and FQNEAQ (reference sequence). The CDR3 here is CASSPSGGQETQYF. The CDR3 nucleotides are TGTGCCAGCAGCCCATCAGGGGGCCAAGAGACCCAGTACTTC.

The rearrangement links TRBV18 to TRBJ1-1; no clear D. V lost 6 bases, J lost 3 bases, and 11 bases lay in between. In germline, CDR1 is KGHSH, CDR2 LQKENI. The CDR3 contains 13 residues. The CDR3 spells CASSSGRDTEAFF. The DNA for the CDR3 is TGTGCCAGCTCCTCGGGGAGGGACACTGAAGCTTTCTTT.

A remark on this clone: Additional DNA sequences in this sample encode the identical CDR3. The V gene is TRBV7-9, the J gene TRBJ2-3; D not certain. The V gene lost 1 base and the J gene lost 0 bases, with 5 bases spanning the gap. The germline V gene encodes CDR1 SEHNR and CDR2 FQNEAQ (reference sequence). The CDR3 has 14 residues. DNA of the CDR3: TGTGCCAGCAGCTTAGATGGAAGCACAGATACGCAGTATTTT. This gives the protein CASSLDGSTDTQYF.

The chain recombines TRBV10-3 with TRBJ2-1; 11 bases map to TRBD2. Germline V gives CDR1 ENHRY, CDR2 SYGVKD. This CDR3 has 15 residues. V shed 6 bases, J shed 6 bases, and the junction held 7 bases outside the gene matches. This CDR3 reads CAISPLAGDGNEQFF. CDR3 bases: TGTGCCATCAGCCCACTAGCGGGGGACGGCAATGAGCAGTTCTTC.

This clone was recorded once. The chain is built from TRBV19 and TRBJ2-5; no clear D. In germline, CDR1 is LNHDA, CDR2 SQIVND (reference sequence). The CDR3 has 14 residues. V lost 5 bases to trimming and J lost 0 bases, with 10 bases between them. The CDR3 region is CASSPRANQETQYF. In DNA form, the CDR3 reads TGTGCCAGTAGTCCTCGGGCCAACCAAGAGACCCAGTACTTC.

The chain recombines TRBV6-6 with TRBJ2-2; 7 bases are a match to TRBD1. The CDR3 sequence is 12 residues long. J was trimmed by 8 bases and V by 10 bases; bases with no gene match: 7. Germline V gives CDR1 MNHNY, CDR2 SVGAGI (reference sequence). The CDR3 DNA sequence: TGTGCCATTGGACAGGTCGGAGGGGAGCTGTTTTTT. This encodes CAIGQVGGELFF.

V gene TRBV5-1 combines with J gene TRBJ1-1, with D tentatively TRBD1 (6 bases). Trimming cost V 3 bases and J 0 bases, with 15 bases left between them. There are 16 residues in the CDR3. CDR1 and CDR2 (germline): SGHRS, YFSETQ. CDR3 loop: CASSYNREVMNTEAFF. CDR3 DNA sequence: TGCGCCAGCAGCTACAACAGGGAGGTGATGAACACTGAAGCTTTCTTT.

The V gene is TRBV4-1, the J gene TRBJ2-4, with TRBD2 identical over 7 bases. From germline, CDR1 is MGHRA and CDR2 YSYEKL. Unmatched junction bases numbered 9, after V lost 1 base and J lost 3 bases. This CDR3 contains 17 residues. The CDR3 region is CASSQGSGDSGKNIQYF. The CDR3 nucleotides are TGCGCCAGCAGCCAAGGAAGCGGGGATTCCGGCAAAAACATTCAGTACTTC.

As to this clone: Other DNA sequences in this sample translate to the same CDR3. The J gene is TRBJ2-7, the V gene TRBV5-1; D ambiguous. With 0 bases removed from V and 4 bases from J, the gap between germline ends came to 8 bases. Germline V CDR1 and CDR2: SGHRS, YFSETQ. This CDR3 comprises 13 residues. CDR3 region: CASSLADGYEQYF. In DNA, the CDR3 is TGCGCCAGCAGCTTGGCGGACGGTTACGAGCAGTACTTC. Filled out from reference TRBV5-1 and TRBJ2-7, the complete variable domain reads KAGVTQTPRYLIKTRGQQVTLSCSPISGHRSVSWYQQTPGQGLQFLFEYFSETQRNKGNFPGRFSGRQFSNSRSEMNVSTLELGDSALYLCASSLADGYEQYFGPGTRLTVT.

This chain connects TRBV2 to TRBJ1-1; D is undetermined. This CDR3 comprises 14 residues. The germline V and J ends were trimmed by 6 bases and 2 bases, with 13 bases remaining between them. The germline V gene has CDR1 SNHLY and CDR2 FYNNEI. The CDR3 sequence: CASSARVFNTEAFF. The CDR3 bases are TGTGCCAGCAGCGCCCGGGTCTTCAACACTGAAGCTTTCTTT.

The rearrangement uses TRBV11-2 and TRBJ2-5, with D perhaps matching TRBD1 or TRBD2 (5 bases each). The germline V and J ends were trimmed by 5 bases and 1 base, with 14 bases remaining between them. Germline values: CDR1 SGHAT, CDR2 FQNNGV. The CDR3 spans 15 residues. In DNA form, the CDR3 reads TGTGCCAGCAGCGTGCCTTACGGGGCCCAAGAGACCCAGTACTTC. This gives the protein CASSVPYGAQETQYF.

The CDR3 protein is CASSLGENFRGQPQHF. In DNA form, the CDR3 reads TGTGCCAGCAGCTTGGGCGAGAATTTCAGGGGCCAGCCCCAGCATTTT. The gene calls are TRBV7-8 and TRBJ1-5; tentative D call: TRBD1 (6 bases). Trimming removed 3 bases at V and 7 bases at J, with 19 bases between. The germline gives CDR1 SGHVS, CDR2 FQNEAQ. This CDR3 comprises 16 residues. Based on the CDR3 plus reference TRBV7-8 and TRBJ1-5, the full variable domain is GAGVSQSPRYKVAKRGQDVALRCDPISGHVSLFWYQQALGQGPEFLTYFQNEAQLDKSGLPSDRFFAERPEGSVSTLKIQRTQQEDSAVYLCASSLGENFRGQPQHFGDGTRLSIL.

The chain combines TRBV6-5 with TRBJ2-1, with D perhaps matching TRBD1 (5 bases). Germline CDR1 and CDR2: MNHEY and SVGAGI. This CDR3 has 15 amino acids. Trimming took 4 bases from V and 10 from J, leaving 20 bases between them. The CDR3 here is CASSFGQGAWEEQFF. For the CDR3, the DNA is TGTGCCAGCAGTTTTGGGCAGGGCGCTTGGGAAGAGCAGTTCTTC.